This T cell receptor (beta chain) was observed in a study of T cell repertoires in cytomegalovirus infection. Study-wide context: Shared public TCR beta signatures pointed to both CMV infection and a matching HLA type.

TCRdb reanalysed the reads using MiXCR and keeps one entry per CDR3 protein. Among a few hundred thousand distinct CDR3 sequences listed, roughly 43% were seen once. Trimming removed 0 bases from V and 1 base from J; junction bases left unmatched: 8. Germline assignment: CDR1 LGHNA and CDR2 YSLEER. The CDR3 covers 18 residues. Points on this clonotype: Its cognate antigen is unknown.

The chain combines TRBV4-3 with TRBJ2-1, with 8 bases aligning to TRBD2. The TCR was taken from a human donor in good health (CMV status not recorded). Some clones in this sample may be carry-over from other donors' samples. The sequenced sample was cultured PBMCs, obtained from culture after CMV antigen stimulation. CDR3: CASSQDQGTSWSYNEQFF. The DNA for the CDR3 is TGCGCCAGCAGCCAAGATCAGGGGACTAGTTGGTCCTACAATGAGCAGTTCTTC.